The 28 T cell receptor beta chains given below trace back to one sample, sequenced in a study of shared T cell receptors in the human thymus. Some clones are missing from TCRdb's copy, which holds only in-frame ones; the method was immunoSEQ multiplex PCR. Of more than 550,000 clones listed, around 87% are singletons. In addition, the sample was reused for a study of human thymus T cells.

The sequenced sample consisted of thymocytes. The receptor set was obtained from a boy under two years old with a congenital heart defect.

The V call is TRBV5-4, the J call TRBJ1-2, with a possible D match to TRBD1 (6 bases). Germline V lookup: CDR1 SGHNT, CDR2 YYREEE (reference sequence). Between the trimmed V and J ends, which lost 1 base and 8 bases, there was a span of 15 bases. CDR3 length equals 14 residues. Written as DNA, the CDR3 is TGTGCCAGCAGCTTGAGGGACATTTCTAAGGGCTACACCTTC. Translating it yields CASSLRDISKGYTF.

V usage is TRBV7-3 and J usage is TRBJ2-7; 7 bases match TRBD1. This CDR3 is 14 amino acids long. Unmatched junction bases numbered 6, after V lost 5 bases and J lost 2 bases. CDR1 is SGHTA, CDR2 FQGTGA, per germline. The CDR3 spells CASSPPQGAYEQYF. Here the CDR3 DNA reads TGTGCCAGCAGCCCGCCCCAGGGGGCCTACGAGCAGTACTTC.

The chain couples TRBV27 to TRBJ2-7; TRBD1 matches at 10 bases. Germline V gene lookup returns CDR1 MNHEY and CDR2 SMNVEV (reference sequence). The CDR3 consists of 15 residues. The V segment lost 5 bases and the J segment 3 bases; nucleotides outside the gene matches: 7. The CDR3 loop is CASSRPGTGDYEQYF. CDR3 nucleotides: TGTGCCAGCAGTAGACCCGGGACAGGGGACTACGAGCAGTACTTC.

The chain joins TRBV7-3 to TRBJ1-1, with unresolved D. The CDR3 consists of 13 residues. Trimming took 5 bases from V and 0 from J, leaving 7 bases between them. In germline, CDR1 is SGHTA, CDR2 FQGTGA. The CDR3 sequence is CASSPQVNTEAFF. Written as DNA, the CDR3 is TGTGCCAGCAGCCCCCAGGTGAACACTGAAGCTTTCTTT.

The chain uses TRBV28 and TRBJ1-1; 8 nucleotides line up with TRBD1. J was trimmed by 8 bases and V by 4 bases; bases with no gene match: 12. CDR1 is MDHEN and CDR2 is SYDVKM in the germline V gene. This CDR3 contains 15 residues. CDR3 coding DNA: TGTGCCAGCAGTTCCTCAGGGGGCGTTGGGTTAGAAGCTTTCTTT. It specifies CASSSSGGVGLEAFF.

A word on this clone: At one boundary the junction diverges from the germline segment, which might be a read error. The chain joins TRBV28 to TRBJ2-7; 9 nucleotides agree with TRBD1. From germline, CDR1 is MDHEN and CDR2 SYDVKM. The CDR3 has 15 amino acids. The CDR3 loop is CASSSGTGTSNEQYF. CDR3 DNA sequence: TGTGCCAGCAGTTCCGGGACAGGGACCTCCAACGAGCAGTACTTC.

The DNA of the CDR3 is TGCGCCAGCGCCCGACTAGCGGGAATTACCGCGAACACCGGGGAGCTGTTTTTT. Its protein product is CASARLAGITANTGELFF. The chain links TRBV4-3 to TRBJ2-2, with TRBD2 identical over 11 bases. V lost 8 bases to trimming and J lost 0 bases; unmatched junction nucleotides: 11. This CDR3 contains 18 residues. The germline gives CDR1 LGHNA, CDR2 YSLEER.

The rearrangement uses TRBV7-2 and TRBJ1-5, with 9 bases identical to TRBD1. The trim removed 2 bases at V and 6 bases at J, leaving 5 bases unmatched. Germline V gives CDR1 SGHTA, CDR2 FQGNSA. This CDR3 comprises 15 residues. CDR3 DNA sequence: TGTGCCAGCAGCTTAAATCACAGGGGGCTTCAGCCCCAGCATTTT. The encoded protein is CASSLNHRGLQPQHF.

The J gene is TRBJ2-4, the V gene TRBV5-1, with D maybe TRBD2 (6 bases). Germline V gene sequence: CDR1 SGHRS, CDR2 YFSETQ. The V end was cut by 4 bases, the J end by 8 bases, with 10 bases between. The length of the CDR3 is 12 residues. In nucleotides, the CDR3 is TGCGCCAGCAGCGACGGGGAGGACATTCAGTACTTC. It is translated as CASSDGEDIQYF.

The chain couples TRBV27 to TRBJ1-1; tentatively, D is TRBD1 (6 bases). The CDR3 has 14 amino acids. Per germline, CDR1 MNHEY and CDR2 SMNVEV (reference sequence). Between the trimmed V and J ends, which lost 1 base and 1 base, there was a span of 7 bases. The CDR3 protein is CASSLLDRNTEAFF. CDR3 DNA sequence: TGTGCCAGCAGTTTATTGGACAGGAACACTGAAGCTTTCTTT.

V is TRBV4-1 and J is TRBJ2-2; 10 bases match TRBD2. The CDR3 runs to 20 residues. CDR1 MGHRA and CDR2 YSYEKL come from the germline V gene. The J segment lost 0 bases and the V segment lost 1 base, leaving 11 bases of the junction unmatched. The CDR3 region is CASSQVRVAGGSSNTGELFF. The CDR3 DNA is TGCGCCAGCAGCCAAGTGAGGGTAGCGGGAGGTAGTTCGAACACCGGGGAGCTGTTTTTT.

As DNA, the CDR3 is TGCGCCAGCAGCCACGGGGACAGGGGGGGGAAATTTGGCTACACCTTC. Amino acid sequence: CASSHGDRGGKFGYTF. V gene TRBV4-1 combines with J gene TRBJ1-2; 11 bases fit TRBD1. There are 16 residues in the CDR3. After removal of 3 bases from V and 7 bases from J, the junction contained 10 bases not matched to a gene. In germline, CDR1 is MGHRA, CDR2 YSYEKL.

The V gene is TRBV28, the J gene TRBJ1-4, with D perhaps TRBD1 (6 bases). This CDR3 spans 15 amino acids. Trimming stripped 4 bases from V and 4 bases from J, with 13 bases between. Germline CDR1 MDHEN, CDR2 SYDVKM. The CDR3 sequence: CASSYTGHLNEKLFF. The CDR3 DNA reads as TGTGCCAGCAGTTACACGGGACATCTTAATGAAAAACTGTTTTTT.

For the CDR3, the DNA is TGTGCCAGCAGTGAATGTAGTAACAGGGACGAGACCCAGTACTTC. This gives the protein CASSECSNRDETQYF. This rearrangement joins TRBV25-1 to TRBJ2-5; D possibly corresponds to TRBD1 (6 bases). The CDR3 length is 15 residues. From germline, CDR1 is MGHDK and CDR2 SYGVNS. Trimming removed 1 base at V and 5 bases at J, with 14 bases between.

The CDR3 DNA reads TGTGCCAGCAGTCGGACAGGCGTCGACTATGGCTACACCTTC. It encodes CASSRTGVDYGYTF. The chain carries TRBV7-9 and TRBJ1-2; 7 bases are shared with TRBD1. The CDR3 has 14 amino acids. In germline, CDR1 is SEHNR, CDR2 FQNEAQ (reference sequence). V dropped 6 bases and J dropped 3; count of bases not matched to a gene: 7.

The chain is built from TRBV9 and TRBJ1-1; TRBD1 might be the D (5 bases). V lost 5 bases and J 1 base, leaving 12 bases between the germline ends. The CDR3 has 14 amino acids. CDR1 and CDR2 (germline): SGDLS, YYNGEE. The CDR3, as DNA: TGTGCCAGCAGGGCGGGGGATCCGAACACTGAAGCTTTCTTT. Translating gives CASRAGDPNTEAFF.

This chain uses TRBV6-5 with TRBJ2-7, with 7 bases matching TRBD2. With V trimmed by 7 bases and J by 6 bases, 15 bases remained unmatched. The germline gives CDR1 MNHEY, CDR2 SVGAGI. This CDR3 is 15 amino acids long. CDR3 protein: CASTTGGGARAEQYF. The CDR3 coding sequence is TGTGCCAGCACGACCGGGGGAGGGGCGCGGGCCGAGCAGTACTTC.

The chain couples TRBV5-6 to TRBJ1-1; possible D gene TRBD1, 6 bases. The V gene lost 1 base and the J gene lost 7 bases, with 11 bases spanning the gap. Germline V gives CDR1 SGHDT, CDR2 YYEEEE. The CDR3 is 13 amino acids. CDR3 nucleotide sequence: TGTGCCAGCAGCTTGAGGGCAGGGGATGAAGCTTTCTTT. This codes for CASSLRAGDEAFF.

The table lists this clone with a few counts. The V gene is TRBV7-9, the J gene TRBJ2-4, with no clear D. Trimming removed 3 bases at V and 0 bases at J, with 6 bases between. In germline, CDR1 is SEHNR, CDR2 FQNEAQ (reference sequence). The CDR3 contains 14 residues. CDR3 amino acids: CASSFSVAKNIQYF. In DNA form, the CDR3 reads TGTGCCAGCAGCTTTTCCGTAGCCAAAAACATTCAGTACTTC.

In this sample, this clone turned up once. V is TRBV6-1 and J is TRBJ2-3; the match to TRBD1 covers 12 bases. CDR1 MNHNS and CDR2 SASEGT come from the germline V gene. V trimming: 2 bases; J trimming: 2 bases; junction bases outside the gene matches: 2. The CDR3 is 16 amino acids. CDR3 DNA: TGTGCCAGCAGTGAATCGGGACAGGGGGCCACAGATACGCAGTATTTT. Protein sequence: CASSESGQGATDTQYF.

V and J are TRBV19 and TRBJ2-7, with 9 bases fitting TRBD2. The ends lost 0 bases at V and 1 base at J; junction bases unmatched: 4. Per germline, CDR1 LNHDA and CDR2 SQIVND (reference sequence). The CDR3 is made up of 16 amino acids. The CDR3: CASSIEGGRGSYEQYF. The CDR3 DNA sequence: TGTGCCAGTAGTATAGAAGGCGGGAGGGGTTCCTACGAGCAGTACTTC.

This clone was counted once. This chain links TRBV5-4 with TRBJ2-1, with TRBD2 as a possible D gene (6 bases). Germline values: CDR1 SGHNT, CDR2 YYREEE (reference sequence). There are 15 residues in the CDR3. Trimming removed 7 bases from V and 0 bases from J, with 14 bases in between. CDR3 amino acids: CASRDFANSYNEQFF. The CDR3 DNA follows: TGTGCCAGCCGGGACTTCGCTAACTCCTACAATGAGCAGTTCTTC.

This clone was counted a few times. The gene calls are TRBV19 and TRBJ1-3, with D hard to call. The germline V gene has CDR1 LNHDA and CDR2 SQIVND (reference sequence). V shed 6 bases and J shed 2 bases, with 17 bases lying between them. This CDR3 region has 16 residues. DNA of the CDR3: TGTGCCAGTAGCCCCTGGACGGGAGGGACTGGAAACACCATATATTTT. Translating it yields CASSPWTGGTGNTIYF.

The chain links TRBV5-6 to TRBJ1-5; 11 bases map to TRBD1. The CDR3 is 15 residues long. CDR1 SGHDT and CDR2 YYEEEE come from the germline V gene. V dropped 4 bases and J dropped 4; count of bases not matched to a gene: 4. CDR3 residues: CASSMGQGENQPQHF. The CDR3 DNA is TGTGCCAGCAGCATGGGACAGGGGGAGAATCAGCCCCAGCATTTT.

The chain joins TRBV5-4 to TRBJ2-2; 8 bases align to TRBD1. The V gene end was trimmed by 4 bases and the J gene end by 2 bases; junction bases not matched to a gene: 4. The CDR3 extends over 15 amino acids. The germline V gene has CDR1 SGHNT and CDR2 YYREEE (reference sequence). CDR3 bases: TGTGCCAGCAGCCCGGACAGGGTCAACACCGGGGAGCTGTTTTTT. Translation gives CASSPDRVNTGELFF.

This clone was seen only a few times. The same CDR3 arises from other DNA sequences in this sample as well. The V gene is TRBV10-3, the J gene TRBJ2-1; 7 bases line up with TRBD2. After removal of 4 bases from V and 6 bases from J, the junction contained 6 bases not matched to a gene. The CDR3 totals 14 residues. The germline V gene encodes CDR1 ENHRY and CDR2 SYGVKD. The CDR3 loop reads CAISGGSSSNEQFF. CDR3 DNA: TGTGCCATCAGTGGCGGGAGCTCTAGCAATGAGCAGTTCTTC.

The chain has TRBV28 and TRBJ2-7; TRBD2 might be the D (6 bases). Germline V CDR1 and CDR2: MDHEN, SYDVKM. Trimming removed 3 bases at V and 4 bases at J, with 13 bases between. This CDR3 has 14 amino acids. For the CDR3, the DNA is TGTGCCAGCAGTTTCGGTCGGGAGAGATACGAGCAGTACTTC. Protein product: CASSFGRERYEQYF.

The chain combines TRBV5-1 with TRBJ2-2; D remains unclear. The CDR3 loop spans 17 amino acids. CDR1 is SGHRS and CDR2 is YFSETQ in the germline V gene. V was shortened by 2 bases and J by 1 base, with 15 bases between the two germline ends. In DNA form, the CDR3 reads TGCGCCAGCAGCTTCCGACAACGCCAGTTGAACACCGGGGAGCTGTTTTTT. Translated, it gives CASSFRQRQLNTGELFF.